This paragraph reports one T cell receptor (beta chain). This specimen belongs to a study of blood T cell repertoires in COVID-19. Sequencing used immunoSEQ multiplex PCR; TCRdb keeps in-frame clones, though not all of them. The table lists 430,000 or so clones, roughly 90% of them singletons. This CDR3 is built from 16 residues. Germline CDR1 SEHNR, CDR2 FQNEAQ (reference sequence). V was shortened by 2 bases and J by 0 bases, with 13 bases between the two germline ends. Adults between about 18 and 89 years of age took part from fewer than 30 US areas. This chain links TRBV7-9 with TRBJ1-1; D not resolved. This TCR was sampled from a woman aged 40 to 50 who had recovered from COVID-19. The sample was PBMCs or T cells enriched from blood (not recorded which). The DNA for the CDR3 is TGTGCCAGCAGCTTATCATCCCCCCCGGTGAACACTGAAGCTTTCTTT. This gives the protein CASSLSSPPVNTEAFF.